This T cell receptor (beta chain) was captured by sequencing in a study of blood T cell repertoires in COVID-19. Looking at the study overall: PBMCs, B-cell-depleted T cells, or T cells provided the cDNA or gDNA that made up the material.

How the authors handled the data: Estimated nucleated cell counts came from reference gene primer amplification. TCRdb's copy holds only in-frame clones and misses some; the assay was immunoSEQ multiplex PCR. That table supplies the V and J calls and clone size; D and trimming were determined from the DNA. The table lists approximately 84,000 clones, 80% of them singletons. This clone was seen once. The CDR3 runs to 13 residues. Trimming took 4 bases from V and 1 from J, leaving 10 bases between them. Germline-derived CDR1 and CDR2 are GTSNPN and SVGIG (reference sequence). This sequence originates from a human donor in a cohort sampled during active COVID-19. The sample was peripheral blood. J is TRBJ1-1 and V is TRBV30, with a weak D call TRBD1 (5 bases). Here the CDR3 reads CAWISGGNTEAFF. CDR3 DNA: TGTGCCTGGATATCCGGGGGGAACACTGAAGCTTTCTTT.